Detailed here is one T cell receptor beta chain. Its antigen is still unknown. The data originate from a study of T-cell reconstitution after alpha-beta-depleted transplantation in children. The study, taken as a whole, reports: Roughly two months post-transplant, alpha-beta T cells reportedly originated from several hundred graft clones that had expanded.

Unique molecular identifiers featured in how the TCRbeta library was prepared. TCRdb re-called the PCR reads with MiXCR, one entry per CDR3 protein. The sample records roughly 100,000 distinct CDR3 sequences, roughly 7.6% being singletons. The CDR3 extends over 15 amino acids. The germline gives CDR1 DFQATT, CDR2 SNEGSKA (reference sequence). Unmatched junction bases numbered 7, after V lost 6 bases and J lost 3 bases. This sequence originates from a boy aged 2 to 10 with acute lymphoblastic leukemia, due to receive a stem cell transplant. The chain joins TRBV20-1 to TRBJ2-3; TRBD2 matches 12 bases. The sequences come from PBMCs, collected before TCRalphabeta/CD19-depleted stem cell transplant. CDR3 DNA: TGCAGTGCATTTCCTAGCGGGGGGGCGACAGATACGCAGTATTTT. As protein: CSAFPSGGATDTQYF.